These 14 T cell receptor beta chains were sequenced from one sample in a study of cytomegalovirus exposure and HLA in healthy donors. Generated by immunoSEQ multiplex PCR, the TCRdb table keeps only in-frame clones and is missing some. The sample lists under 95,000 clones, roughly 93% seen once, with around 2.1% in the top ten. Material: PBMCs. These receptors all come from a man aged 30-40 years in good health and CMV-seronegative.

V usage is TRBV29-1 and J usage is TRBJ2-3; no firm D call. Trimming took off 3 bases at V and 3 bases at J, with 13 bases between the two ends. This CDR3 region has 14 residues. Germline V lookup: CDR1 SQVTM, CDR2 ANQGSEA. As DNA, the CDR3 is TGCAGCGTTGAGGCGGCCTTGGGTACAGATACGCAGTATTTT. Translating gives CSVEAALGTDTQYF.

The chain uses TRBV9 and TRBJ2-7; the D is unclear. CDR3 length: 15 residues. CDR1 and CDR2 from the germline V gene are SGDLS and YYNGEE. The V gene lost 4 bases and the J gene lost 1 base, with 15 bases spanning the gap. The CDR3 DNA reads as TGTGCCAGCAGCCCGCTCGCGACTGAATCCTACGAGCAGTACTTC. This translates into CASSPLATESYEQYF.

The chain has TRBV25-1 and TRBJ1-4; the match to TRBD1 covers 10 bases. The CDR3 contains 15 residues. J lost 6 bases, V lost 4 bases, and 5 bases had no gene match. Looked up from germline, CDR1 is MGHDK and CDR2 is SYGVNS. The CDR3 DNA is TGTGCCAGCAGTGGCTACGGGACAGGGGATGAAAAACTGTTTTTT. Translating it yields CASSGYGTGDEKLFF.

This chain links TRBV12-5 with TRBJ1-1; a possible D gene is TRBD1 (6 bases). V was trimmed by 6 bases and J by 1 base, leaving 15 bases between them. Germline V gene data show CDR1 as LGHNT and CDR2 as FRNRAP. The CDR3 runs 15 residues. DNA of the CDR3: TGTGCTAGTGGCTCCGGACAGTCCTCGAACACTGAAGCTTTCTTT. It yields the protein CASGSGQSSNTEAFF. Using reference TRBV12-5 and TRBJ1-1 for the parts outside the CDR3, the full variable domain is DARVTQTPRHKVTEMGQEVTMRCQPILGHNTVFWYRQTMMQGLELLAYFRNRAPLDDSGMPKDRFSAEMPDATLATLKIQPSEPRDSAVYFCASGSGQSSNTEAFFGQGTRLTVV.

This chain joins TRBV19 and TRBJ1-6, with a tentative D call TRBD1 (5 bases). The CDR3 has 12 amino acids. Trimming removed 5 bases at V and 14 bases at J, with 13 bases between. Germline V gene data show CDR1 as LNHDA and CDR2 as SQIVND (reference sequence). In DNA form, the CDR3 reads TGTGCCAGTAGTTTCCGGGAGGGGACCCTCCACTTT. It specifies CASSFREGTLHF.

This clone was found once. V gene TRBV5-1 combines with J gene TRBJ2-1; 11 bases line up with TRBD2. The CDR3 consists of 16 residues. V dropped 4 bases and J dropped 5; count of bases not matched to a gene: 8. Germline CDR1 and CDR2: SGHRS and YFSETQ. The CDR3 DNA reads as TGCGCCAGCAGCCCACCGGGACTAGCGGCCAACAATGAGCAGTTCTTC. The encoded protein is CASSPPGLAANNEQFF.

The gene calls are TRBV28 and TRBJ1-1; TRBD1 might be the D (5 bases). Germline V gene data show CDR1 as MDHEN and CDR2 as SYDVKM. Trimming removed 3 bases at V and 5 bases at J, with 25 bases between. The CDR3 contains 18 residues. The CDR3 coding sequence is TGTGCCAGCAGTTTTTCTGCTAGGTCCAGGGTAGGAGAAACTGAAGCTTTCTTT. Encoded protein: CASSFSARSRVGETEAFF.

The gene calls are TRBV15 and TRBJ2-4; D call uncertain. V was trimmed by 2 bases and J by 5 bases, leaving 10 bases between them. Germline CDR1 is LNHNV and CDR2 is YYDKDF (reference sequence). CDR3 length: 14 residues. CDR3 protein: CATSRSVVQNIQYF. The CDR3 bases are TGTGCCACCAGCAGATCGGTCGTCCAAAACATTCAGTACTTC.

V and J are TRBV5-1 and TRBJ1-5; 8 positions agree with TRBD1. Germline CDR1 SGHRS, CDR2 YFSETQ. The CDR3 spans 15 residues. V was clipped by 1 base and J by 6 bases; unmatched bases: 6. Here the CDR3 DNA reads TGCGCCAGCAGCTTGTCCGGACAGGGCTTTCAGCCCCAGCATTTT. The encoded protein is CASSLSGQGFQPQHF.

This chain connects TRBV9 to TRBJ2-1; 7 bases are shared with TRBD1. The CDR3 length is 12 residues. V was pared by 4 bases and J by 9 bases, with 4 bases of the junction left unmatched. Germline CDR1 reads SGDLS; CDR2 reads YYNGEE. This CDR3 reads CASSPSGGEQFF. DNA of the CDR3: TGTGCCAGCAGCCCGTCAGGGGGTGAGCAGTTCTTC.

The rearrangement uses TRBV27 and TRBJ1-2; a weak D match, TRBD1 (5 bases). V was shortened by 4 bases and J by 5 bases, with 11 bases between the two germline ends. There are 13 residues in the CDR3. Germline CDR1 MNHEY, CDR2 SMNVEV (reference sequence). The CDR3 reads CASSSVRGYGYTF. Written as DNA, the CDR3 is TGTGCCAGCAGTTCCGTCCGGGGGTATGGCTACACCTTC.

This clone came up once. V and J are TRBV6-1 and TRBJ1-2, with 8 bases that match TRBD1. Per the germline V gene, CDR1 is MNHNS and CDR2 is SASEGT. There are 14 residues in the CDR3. V trimming: 4 bases; J trimming: 6 bases; junction bases outside the gene matches: 7. The chain's CDR3 is CASSGRQGHDGYTF. The CDR3 DNA follows: TGTGCCAGCAGTGGACGACAGGGGCACGATGGCTACACCTTC.

The rearrangement joins TRBV20-1 to TRBJ2-4; perhaps TRBD2 as D (5 bases). Germline V CDR1 and CDR2: DFQATT, SNEGSKA (reference sequence). CDR3 length: 11 residues. The CDR3 bases are TGCGTAACCGGGAAAGAAAACATTCAGTACTTC. Protein product: CVTGKENIQYF.

The V call is TRBV5-1, the J call TRBJ2-7; 13 bases are a match to TRBD2. This CDR3 has 15 amino acids. With 4 bases clipped from V and 7 bases from J, the junction kept 8 bases outside the gene matches. Germline values: CDR1 SGHRS, CDR2 YFSETQ. CDR3 sequence reads: CASSTGTSGTSEQYF. DNA of the CDR3: TGCGCCAGCAGCACCGGGACTAGCGGGACCTCGGAGCAGTACTTC.